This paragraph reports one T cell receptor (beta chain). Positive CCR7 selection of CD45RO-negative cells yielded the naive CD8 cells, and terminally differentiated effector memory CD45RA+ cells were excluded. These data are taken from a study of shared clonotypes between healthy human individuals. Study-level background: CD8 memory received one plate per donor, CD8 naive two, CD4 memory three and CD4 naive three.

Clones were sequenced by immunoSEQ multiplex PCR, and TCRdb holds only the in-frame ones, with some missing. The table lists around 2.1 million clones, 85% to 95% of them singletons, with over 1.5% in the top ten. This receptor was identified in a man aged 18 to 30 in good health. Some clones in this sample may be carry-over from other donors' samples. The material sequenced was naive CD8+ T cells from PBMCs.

CDR3 amino acids: CASYSGSSYNEQFF. Written as DNA, the CDR3 is TGTGCCAGCTATAGCGGCAGCTCCTACAATGAGCAGTTCTTC. The V gene is TRBV28, the J gene TRBJ2-1, with D possibly matching TRBD2 (6 bases). Germline assignment: CDR1 MDHEN and CDR2 SYDVKM. V gave up 8 bases and J gave up 0 bases, with 11 bases separating them. The CDR3 totals 14 residues.